The source of this T cell receptor (beta chain) is a study of T cell responses to AZD1222 COVID-19 vaccine (dated by TCRdb to the early 2020s). Study-level background: A total of 230 to 250 trial participants underwent TCR sequencing, of whom about 200 had received two doses of AZD1222 and about 25 had received two doses of the MenACWY control vaccine. Enrollment into the trials was organized by age into subgroups of 18-55, 56-69 and 70-plus years, and those subgroups contained around 150, 28 and 57 TCR-sequenced participants, respectively.

This clone has a single count. Its antigen is still unknown. Base qualities are not provided; no much larger clone lies one nucleotide away. The study at large found these results: Nearly half of unique spike-specific TCRs reportedly recognized epitopes outside regions mutated in the B.1.351 and B.1.1.7 variants. Conclusions about previously exposed vaccinees were limited because only six or seven AZD1222 recipients were SARS-CoV-2 seropositive at baseline. Because no day 14 peak-response samples were available, the repertoires could be characterized only after the peak T cell response. Participants were mostly white British, with more females than males. The authors suggested clonal diversity may have been underestimated. Spike-specific TCR breadth and depth rose significantly after two AZD1222 doses compared with day 0 and with MenACWY recipients. CD4 TCRs associated with the vaccine covered the entire spike protein, and the dominant responses were in regions 160-218 and 743-854. The 56-69-year group was small, and its depth increase did not reach significance, likely because of low power.

The time point tag for this specimen amounts to: about 28 days (+/-7) after the second vaccine dose. AZD1222 recipients with second doses at about 4 weeks or about 12 weeks were pooled, because spike-specific TCR depth and breadth did not differ between schedules. Samples from vaccinated people were obtained from the UK trials COV001 and COV002, which included a single-blind randomized controlled phase 2/3 trial of AZD1222 (ChAdOx1 nCoV-19) in healthy adults. Trial participant PBMC samples were collected at day 0 and day 28 after the second dose for TCRbeta chain sequencing. The CDR3 regions of human TCRbeta chains were analyzed by immunosequencing. On the authors' methods: Repertoire TCRs were matched against a reference library of SARS-CoV-2-specific TCRs generated with the MIRA antigen-specificity platform. Breadth was defined as the fraction of unique TCRs that were SARS-CoV-2-associated. Depth was defined as the fraction of total T cells that were SARS-CoV-2-associated. Each spike-specific TCR was assigned to its reactive spike region and to a CD4 or CD8 class using the MIRA data. Log10-transformed breadth and depth values were compared by one-way ANOVA with Sidak's multiple comparisons tests. TCRdb took this table from immuneACCESS and kept in-frame rearrangements with V and J called. Such tables lack part of the clones; where checked against another copy, unresolved V genes explain under half of the gap, and the rest is unexplained. That table furnishes V, J and clone size, whereas the DNA furnished D and trimming. In all, the sample holds approximately 130,000 clones, and 80% to 90% of those were seen once. Around a tenth of the sample rests with the top ten.

V and J lose 3 bases and 5 bases, and a span of 11 bases separates them. For CDR1 and CDR2, the germline V gene lists SGHNT and YENEEA. The CDR3 spans 13 residues, from the cysteine through the phenylalanine. The retained sequence is limited to the CDR3, 39 bases, with the frame set at the first base. The chain joins TRBV11-3 to TRBJ2-7; the D match is possibly TRBD1 or TRBD2, with 5 bases aligned in each. The input for sequencing was peripheral blood, taken 28 days after the second AZD1222 dose. The receptor's source is an adult who received the AZD1222 COVID-19 vaccine. For the CDR3, the sequence is CASSFQGDDEQYF. The DNA reads as follows: TGTGCCAGCAGCTTTCAGGGAGACGACGAGCAGTACTTC.